This TCR beta chain was observed in a study of OX40 agonist ivuxolimab in advanced cancers. Concerning the study at large: Ivuxolimab was an agonistic, fully human IgG2 monoclonal antibody directed against OX40 (CD134), a costimulatory receptor. The monotherapy dose-escalation portion (N of about 50 patients) of the phase I ivuxolimab trial is reported in the paper. Intravenous ivuxolimab was administered to patients every 2 weeks at six dose levels: 0.01, 0.1, 0.3, 1.5, 3 and 10 mg/kg. A male proportion of roughly 85% and a mean age of roughly 55 years, ranging from about 20 to 79, were recorded for the dose-escalation cohort. Partial responses occurred in three dose-escalation patients: two with cutaneous melanoma and one with hepatocellular carcinoma. Prior anti-PD-1, anti-PD-L1 or anti-CTLA-4 therapy was permitted, and approximately 40% of dose-escalation patients had received checkpoint inhibitors. The point of sequencing TCRbeta in the periphery was to test whether ivuxolimab changed TCR sequence diversity and drove clonal T-cell expansion. Of the roughly 52 dose-escalation patients, hepatocellular carcinoma was present in about 20, melanoma in approximately 15, renal cell carcinoma in 9 and head and neck cancer in 9.

What the authors observed across the whole study: After ivuxolimab, more expanded clones were found on average in CD8+ T cells than in CD4+ T cells. Partial responders in the 0.1-3.0 mg/kg groups had among the lowest normalized peripheral clonal expansion, especially among CD8+ T cells. At doses from 0.1 to 3.0 mg/kg, clonal expansion was seen in both CD4+ and CD8+ blood T cells between baseline and week 6. Low levels of normalized T-cell clonal expansion were also seen in some patients who did not respond. Antigen specificity was not determined for the clonally expanded peripheral T cells.

Per the germline V gene (reference sequence), LNHNV is the CDR1 and YYDKDF is the CDR2. V is clipped by 2 bases and J by 0 bases, and the sequence between their germline boundaries is 10 bases long. The CDR3 has 15 amino acids, counting the end cysteine and phenylalanine. The DNA shown is the 45-base CDR3, in frame from base 1. Genomic DNA was isolated from the sorted cells so that the TCRbeta CDR3 region could be sequenced. The immunoSEQ Assay was used to sequence the TCRbeta CDR3 regions. TCRdb holds this immuneACCESS table with in-frame rearrangements only. Some clones are missing; in checked studies, unresolved V genes explain under half, and the rest has no known cause. For this sample the table gives about 54,000 clones, of which around four fifths were detected only once. Of the sample, over 0.7% falls within the top ten clones. The trial excluded patients who had a history of autoimmune disease or who were on systemic immunosuppression. Peripheral blood for TCR sequencing was collected from all dose cohorts at baseline, on cycle 4 day 1, and on cycle 7 day 1. Samples came from an open-label, multicenter, first-in-human phase I dose-escalation trial of ivuxolimab. The trial enrolled adults with locally advanced or metastatic head and neck squamous cell, hepatocellular, melanoma or renal cell carcinoma. Before TCR sequencing, CD4+ T cells and CD8+ T cells were sorted from peripheral blood as separate populations.

This clone has just a few counts. Its target antigen remains unknown. Base qualities are not provided; no much larger clone lies one nucleotide away. This TCR derives from an adult with an advanced solid tumor such as melanoma, head and neck, liver or kidney cancer. This material consisted of CD4+ or CD8+ T cells sorted from blood, taken in a trial of the OX40 agonist ivuxolimab. The receptor chain draws on TRBV15 and TRBJ1-2, and perhaps TRBD1 as D gene, on 6 matching bases. In nucleotide form, the sequence is TGTGCCACCAGCAGAAACAGGGACCCTAACTATGGCTACACCTTC. It translates to CATSRNRDPNYGYTF.